The TCR beta chain under discussion was sequenced for a study of shared clonotypes between healthy human individuals. Trimming pared 4 bases from V and 0 bases from J, leaving 12 bases between. This CDR3 spans 16 amino acids. Germline V gives CDR1 LGHNA, CDR2 YSLEER. Broader study findings: In the sorted subsets, rarefaction showed sequencing was incomplete despite large depth. Naive subsets generally exceeded memory subsets in estimated richness.

The assay was immunoSEQ multiplex PCR, and TCRdb's table has in-frame clones only and misses some. The sample consists of around 1.4 million clones, approximately 98.5% of them appearing once. As to this clone: Its antigen is unknown.

It was into CD45RA+ naive and CD45RA-negative memory subsets that the CD4+ cells were split. The receptor's source is a man under 40 in good health. The material sequenced was naive CD4+ T cells sorted from blood. Subset given: CD45RA+ positively selected. The chain recombines TRBV4-3 with TRBJ2-2, with D perhaps matching TRBD1 or TRBD2 (5 bases each). The CDR3 loop is CASSRDGLPNTGELFF. Written as DNA, the CDR3 is TGCGCCAGCAGCCGGGACGGTCTGCCGAACACCGGGGAGCTGTTTTTT.